Listed below are T cell receptor beta chains from one sample, sequenced in a study of cytomegalovirus exposure and HLA in healthy donors. Clones were sequenced by immunoSEQ multiplex PCR, and TCRdb holds only the in-frame ones, with some missing. The sample lists more than 150,000 clones, 78% seen once, with 1.1% to 1.5% in the top ten. Sequenced sample: PBMCs. Every receptor here comes from a male donor in good health and CMV-seronegative. Each CDR3 is given with its conserved first and last residue. A D gene is named only where the DNA matches it firmly.

TRBJ2-7 | TRBV6-5 | TRBD1 | CASSYRDSSYEQYF | TGTGCCAGCAGCTACCGGGACAGCTCCTACGAGCAGTACTTC
TRBJ2-2 | TRBV27 | TRBD1 | CASSLEGTGNTGELFF | TGTGCCAGCAGTTTAGAGGGGACAGGGAACACCGGGGAGCTGTTTTTT
TRBJ2-5 | TRBV5-6 | NA | CASSEGLGLWEQYF | TGTGCCAGCAGCGAGGGACTGGGCTTATGGGAGCAGTACTTC
TRBJ2-3 | TRBV5-6 | TRBD2 | CASSLGDYNTDTQYF | TGTGCCAGCAGCTTGGGGGACTATAACACAGATACGCAGTATTTT
TRBJ1-2 | TRBV11-2 | NA | CASSLDPGNYGYTF | TGTGCCAGCAGCTTAGATCCGGGGAACTATGGCTACACCTTC
TRBJ2-7 | TRBV9 | TRBD2 | CASSAGLAGDYEQYF | TGTGCCAGCAGCGCAGGACTAGCGGGAGATTACGAGCAGTACTTC
TRBJ2-3 | TRBV5-1 | TRBD2 | CASSLSGRVEDTQYF | TGCGCCAGCAGCTTGAGCGGGAGGGTTGAAGATACGCAGTATTTT
TRBJ1-2 | TRBV4-3 | NA | CASSQAPWGQSGNYGYTF | TGCGCCAGCAGCCAGGCTCCCTGGGGGCAGTCTGGTAACTATGGCTACACCTTC
TRBJ2-5 | TRBV28 | TRBD1 | CASRDRDRGFQETQYF | TGTGCCAGCAGGGACCGGGACAGGGGATTTCAAGAGACCCAGTACTTC
TRBJ2-1 | TRBV28 | TRBD1 | CASSLGQGSYNEQFF | TGTGCCAGCAGTTTGGGACAGGGCTCCTACAATGAGCAGTTCTTC
TRBJ1-5 | TRBV19 | NA | CASSIVQSNQPQHF | TGTGCCAGTAGTATAGTACAGTCAAATCAGCCCCAGCATTTT